A single sample gave rise to the 6 T cell receptor beta chains below, sequenced in a study of PD-L1 blockade in urothelial cancer. Libraries were prepared by immunoSEQ multiplex PCR; TCRdb keeps only in-frame clonotypes and omits some of them. The table has some 49,000 clones, around 90% seen once. The sequencing here drew on PBMCs, taken around atezolizumab (anti-PD-L1) treatment. Every receptor here comes from a man aged 55 to 70 with urothelial cancer.

This clone has just a few counts. The chain carries TRBV27 and TRBJ2-7; 9 positions agree with TRBD1. Germline V gives CDR1 MNHEY, CDR2 SMNVEV (reference sequence). The CDR3 loop spans 15 amino acids. V dropped 5 bases and J dropped 5; count of bases not matched to a gene: 10. CDR3 sequence reads: CASSAEGQGHDEQYF. In DNA, the CDR3 is TGTGCCAGCAGTGCTGAGGGACAGGGTCACGACGAGCAGTACTTC.

The V and J genes are TRBV29-1 and TRBJ2-7, with 9 bases lining up with TRBD1. The CDR3 consists of 14 residues. Germline loops: CDR1 SQVTM, CDR2 ANQGSEA. V gave up 3 bases and J gave up 7 bases; unmatched junction bases: 10. CDR3 DNA sequence: TGCAGCGTTGAGGCGACAGGGGGGAGGAAAGAGCAGTACTTC. This codes for CSVEATGGRKEQYF.

The CDR3 DNA sequence: TGTGCCAGTAGTATTCTGGCACATGATTCACCCCTCCACTTT. This codes for CASSILAHDSPLHF. The chain is built from TRBV19 and TRBJ1-6, with D unresolved. Germline CDR1 LNHDA, CDR2 SQIVND (reference sequence). The CDR3 length is 14 residues. The V and J ends lost 3 bases and 8 bases respectively, with 11 bases between them. The variable domain in full, completed from reference TRBV19 and TRBJ1-6, reads DGGITQSPKYLFRKEGQNVTLSCEQNLNHDAMYWYRQDPGQGLRLIYYSQIVNDFQKGDIAEGYSVSREKKESFPLTVTSAQKNPTAFYLCASSILAHDSPLHFGNGTRLTVT.

The chain combines TRBV7-2 with TRBJ1-1; TRBD1 agrees at 7 bases. CDR3 size: 14 residues. V lost 4 bases, J lost 11 bases, and 13 bases stayed unmatched. Germline V gives CDR1 SGHTA, CDR2 FQGNSA. CDR3: CASSSPGQVQWAFF. The CDR3 nucleotides are TGTGCCAGCAGCTCCCCAGGACAGGTGCAATGGGCTTTCTTT.

J is TRBJ1-4 and V is TRBV7-8, with D perhaps matching TRBD1 (5 bases). CDR3 length equals 15 residues. The V end was cut by 7 bases, the J end by 0 bases, with 12 bases between. The germline V gene encodes CDR1 SGHVS and CDR2 FQNEAQ. The CDR3, as DNA: TGTGCCAGCAACCCACGGGGGGCAACTAATGAAAAACTGTTTTTT. It yields the protein CASNPRGATNEKLFF.

The chain recombines TRBV30 with TRBJ2-7; maybe TRBD1 (5 bases). Trimming left V 0 bases short and J 5 bases short, with 14 bases between. Germline CDR1 GTSNPN, CDR2 SVGIG (reference sequence). This CDR3 region has 14 residues. The CDR3 reads CAWSVVGRAHEQYF. The CDR3 bases are TGTGCCTGGAGTGTCGTAGGCAGGGCCCACGAGCAGTACTTC.